Below are 23 T cell receptor beta chains sequenced from a single sample in a study of post-analysis software for immune sequencing data. General study findings and limits: Relative to controls, patients had about 5 TRBV segments at higher frequency, with TRBV5-6, TRBV5-1 and TRBV20-1 among these.

These receptors have no known antigen. The TCR beta cDNA libraries contained unique molecular identifiers. MiXCR, applied by TCRdb to the PCR reads, yields one record per CDR3 protein. The data show hundreds of thousands of distinct CDR3 sequences, 55% to 60% seen once. Sequenced: blood. The receptors stem from a girl between 2 and 10 years old with multiple sclerosis.

The rearrangement links TRBV6-6 to TRBJ1-6; the D gene is possibly TRBD1 (5 bases). V lost 7 bases and J lost 3, with 13 bases in between. CDR1 is MNHNY, CDR2 SVGAGI, per germline (reference sequence). The CDR3 spans 15 residues. The CDR3 DNA follows: TGTGCCAGCACCTCCCAAGGGGACTATAATTCACCCCTCCACTTT. This codes for CASTSQGDYNSPLHF.

A few counts support this clonotype. V gene TRBV20-1 combines with J gene TRBJ2-7; 7 bases are shared with TRBD1. After removal of 6 bases from V and 5 bases from J, the junction contained 10 bases not matched to a gene. Germline V lookup: CDR1 DFQATT, CDR2 SNEGSKA (reference sequence). The CDR3 runs 13 residues. The CDR3 DNA reads as TGCAGTGCCCTAGACCCAGGGGGAAACGAGCAGTACTTC. Its protein product is CSALDPGGNEQYF.

With respect to this clonotype: Sequence at one end of the junction differs from germline and may be a read error. The genes are TRBV27 and TRBJ2-5; D remains unclear. CDR3 length equals 13 residues. Germline V CDR1 and CDR2: MNHEY, SMNVEV (reference sequence). CDR3 in DNA: TGTGCCGGCAGTTTAGGGTTGGGAGAGACCCAGTACTTC. It specifies CAGSLGLGETQYF.

The V call is TRBV25-1, the J call TRBJ2-6; D perhaps matches TRBD2 (5 bases). The germline CDR1 and CDR2 sequences are MGHDK and SYGVNS. The ends were cut back, 1 base at V and 0 bases at J, with 13 bases in the middle. The CDR3 has 18 amino acids. The CDR3 bases are TGTGCCAGCAGTGAATTCGAGGGAATAGACTCTGGGGCCAACGTCCTGACTTTC. This translates into CASSEFEGIDSGANVLTF.

The chain has TRBV20-1 and TRBJ2-3, with 10 bases lining up with TRBD2. Germline values: CDR1 DFQATT, CDR2 SNEGSKA (reference sequence). V was clipped by 7 bases and J by 5 bases; unmatched bases: 12. The CDR3 runs to 15 residues. The DNA of the CDR3 is TGCAGTGTTAGGGTCACTAGCGGGGCTGGAGATACGCAGTATTTT. The encoded protein is CSVRVTSGAGDTQYF.

The V and J genes are TRBV20-1 and TRBJ2-5; 9 bases are a match to TRBD2. This CDR3 is built from 12 residues. The germline V gene encodes CDR1 DFQATT and CDR2 SNEGSKA (reference sequence). Trimming at V came to 3 bases and at J to 5 bases, leaving 1 base not matched to a gene. CDR3 protein: CSARGLAETQYF. DNA of the CDR3: TGCAGTGCTAGGGGACTAGCTGAGACCCAGTACTTC.

The chain employs TRBV5-6 and TRBJ2-1; D may be TRBD2 (5 bases). V lost 0 bases and J lost 8, with 9 bases in between. This CDR3 is 13 amino acids long. Germline CDR1 is SGHDT and CDR2 is YYEEEE. This CDR3 is CASSLGGWDEQFF. Here the CDR3 DNA reads TGTGCCAGCAGCTTGGGAGGGTGGGATGAGCAGTTCTTC.

This clonotype was observed a handful of times. The chain links TRBV5-5 to TRBJ2-1; 10 positions agree with TRBD2. V lost 0 bases and J lost 8; bases outside the gene matches: 5. The CDR3 covers 15 residues. CDR1 and CDR2 (germline): SGHKS, YYEKEE (reference sequence). The CDR3 nucleotides are TGTGCCAGCAGCTTGGATCTAGCGGGGGCCTATGAGCAGTTCTTC. It specifies CASSLDLAGAYEQFF.

The J gene is TRBJ2-1, the V gene TRBV9, with TRBD1 matching over 10 bases. The V gene end was trimmed by 3 bases and the J gene end by 5 bases; junction bases not matched to a gene: 8. The CDR3 is 16 amino acids. Germline CDR1 and CDR2: SGDLS and YYNGEE. CDR3 residues: CASSGPTGGLNNEQFF. The DNA of the CDR3 is TGTGCCAGCAGCGGGCCGACAGGGGGCCTAAACAATGAGCAGTTCTTC. Full variable domain (outside the CDR3, taken from reference TRBV9 and TRBJ2-1): DSGVTQTPKHLITATGQRVTLRCSPRSGDLSVYWYQQSLDQGLQFLIQYYNGEERAKGNILERFSAQQFPDLHSELNLSSLELGDSALYFCASSGPTGGLNNEQFFGPGTRLTVL.

V usage is TRBV15 and J usage is TRBJ2-2, with unresolved D. This CDR3 comprises 14 residues. The germline V gene has CDR1 LNHNV and CDR2 YYDKDF (reference sequence). Between the trimmed V and J ends, which lost 5 bases and 4 bases, there was a span of 11 bases. CDR3 nucleotide sequence: TGTGCCACCAGCGAAATACAGAGCACCGGGGAGCTGTTTTTT. Translated, it gives CATSEIQSTGELFF.

The CDR3 DNA follows: TGTGCCAGCAGCAATCCGGGACTAGCGGGGGGGAGCTCCTACAATGAGCAGTTCTTC. Translation gives CASSNPGLAGGSSYNEQFF. The chain combines TRBV13 with TRBJ2-1; 16 bases map to TRBD2. The germline gives CDR1 PRHDT, CDR2 FYEKMQ (reference sequence). The CDR3 sequence is 19 residues long. J lost 0 bases, V lost 5 bases, and 7 bases had no gene match.

Points on this clonotype: Given a much more abundant clone one base away, this may be a read error. The CDR3: CASSMSTSGSHEQFF. In nucleotides, the CDR3 is TGTGCCAGCAGCATGTCGACTAGCGGTTCTCATGAGCAGTTCTTC. The chain carries TRBV7-3 and TRBJ2-1; 9 nucleotides line up with TRBD2. CDR3 length: 15 residues. V lost 5 bases, J lost 8 bases, and 10 bases stayed unmatched. CDR1 is SGHTA, CDR2 FQGTGA, per germline.

The rearrangement joins TRBV6-5 to TRBJ2-4; a possible D gene is TRBD1 (5 bases). The end of the DNA aligns better with TRBJ2-7, so the J call may be wrong. This CDR3 has 13 amino acids. CDR1 is MNHEY and CDR2 is SVGAGI in the germline V gene. CDR3 bases: TGTGCCAGCAGCTCACAGGTGAACTACGAGCAGTACTTC. Protein product: CASSSQVNYEQYF.

Of note for this clonotype: Sequence at one end of the junction differs from germline and may be a read error. The CDR3 bases are TGCGTCAGCAGCCTCCAGGGGAATACGCAGTATTTT. This gives the protein CVSSLQGNTQYF. V usage is TRBV4-1 and J usage is TRBJ2-3; tentatively, D is TRBD1 (6 bases). CDR1 and CDR2 (germline): MGHRA, YSYEKL. The CDR3 is 12 residues long.

The chain employs TRBV12-3 or TRBV12-4 and TRBJ2-3, with 8 bases lining up with TRBD1. This CDR3 has 16 residues. V dropped 5 bases and J dropped 1; count of bases not matched to a gene: 8. Here the CDR3 reads CASSAQGARGTDTQYF. The CDR3 DNA reads TGTGCCAGCAGTGCCCAGGGGGCGCGGGGCACAGATACGCAGTATTTT.

This chain uses TRBV7-2 with TRBJ2-1; 11 bases map to TRBD2. V lost 5 bases to trimming and J lost 9 bases; unmatched junction nucleotides: 15. The V gene's germline CDR1 is SGHTA and CDR2 FQGNSA. CDR3 length: 17 amino acids. CDR3 amino acids: CASSPSSGGVLYREQFF. CDR3 in DNA: TGTGCCAGCAGCCCAAGTAGCGGGGGGGTTCTGTACCGTGAGCAGTTCTTC.

This chain uses TRBV7-9 with TRBJ2-3; 7 nucleotides match TRBD1. The CDR3 contains 15 residues. The V and J ends lost 3 bases and 5 bases, in that order; junction bases with no gene match: 8. Germline CDR1 SEHNR, CDR2 FQNEAQ (reference sequence). This chain's CDR3 is CASSFRTGSLDTQYF. CDR3 DNA: TGTGCCAGCAGCTTTCGGACAGGATCCTTAGATACGCAGTATTTT.

Only a few counts were recorded for this clonotype. This rearrangement joins TRBV2 to TRBJ2-5; 13 bases are a match to TRBD2. This CDR3 has 13 amino acids. J was trimmed by 5 bases and V by 9 bases; bases with no gene match: 3. Germline V gene data show CDR1 as SNHLY and CDR2 as FYNNEI. Here the CDR3 DNA reads TGTGCCAGTAGGGGACTAGCGGGGGAGACCCAGTACTTC. Translation gives CASRGLAGETQYF.

The chain is built from TRBV4-3 and TRBJ2-3; TRBD2 might be the D (5 bases). From germline, CDR1 is LGHNA and CDR2 YSLEER. V was trimmed by 0 bases and J by 4 bases, leaving 11 bases between them. The CDR3 runs to 15 residues. DNA of the CDR3: TGCGCCAGCAGCCAAGATGTAGCAGCGGCAGATACGCAGTATTTT. It is translated as CASSQDVAAADTQYF.

The chain couples TRBV12-3 or TRBV12-4 to TRBJ2-1; 12 bases align to TRBD2. The CDR3 loop spans 16 amino acids. V lost 6 bases to trimming and J lost 9 bases; unmatched junction nucleotides: 12. CDR3 sequence: CASSTGLAGLFGEQFF. CDR3 in DNA: TGTGCCAGCAGCACCGGACTAGCGGGACTCTTCGGTGAGCAGTTCTTC.

The genes are TRBV29-1 and TRBJ1-2; the match to TRBD1 covers 9 bases. This CDR3 spans 11 amino acids. With V trimmed by 6 bases and J by 8 bases, 4 bases remained unmatched. CDR1 is SQVTM and CDR2 is ANQGSEA in the germline V gene. The CDR3 DNA reads TGCAGCGTGGGGGACAGGGAGGGCTACACCTTC. Encoded protein: CSVGDREGYTF.

V and J are TRBV6-6 and TRBJ2-1, with 8 bases identical to TRBD2. The CDR3 is made up of 13 amino acids. V trimming: 2 bases; J trimming: 6 bases; junction bases outside the gene matches: 0. Germline values: CDR1 MNHNY, CDR2 SVGAGI (reference sequence). Written as DNA, the CDR3 is TGTGCCAGCAGTTACGGACTAGCCAATGAGCAGTTCTTC. Protein product: CASSYGLANEQFF.

The rearrangement uses TRBV11-2 and TRBJ2-7; 9 bases line up with TRBD1. V shed 1 base, J shed 6 bases, and the junction held 1 base outside the gene matches. CDR3 length: 13 amino acids. CDR1 is SGHAT and CDR2 is FQNNGV in the germline V gene. The CDR3 reads CASSLGDRVEQYF. CDR3 sequence (DNA): TGTGCCAGCAGCTTAGGGGACAGGGTCGAGCAGTACTTC.